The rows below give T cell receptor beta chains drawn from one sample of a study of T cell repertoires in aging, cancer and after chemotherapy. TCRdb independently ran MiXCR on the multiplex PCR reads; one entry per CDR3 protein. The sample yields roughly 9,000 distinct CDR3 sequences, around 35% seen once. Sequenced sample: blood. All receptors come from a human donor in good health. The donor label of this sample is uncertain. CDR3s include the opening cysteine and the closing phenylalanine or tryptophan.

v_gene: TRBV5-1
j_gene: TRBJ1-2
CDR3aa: CASSLGTGDYGYTF

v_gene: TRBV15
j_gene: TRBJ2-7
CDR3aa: CATSKRAGFSYEQYF

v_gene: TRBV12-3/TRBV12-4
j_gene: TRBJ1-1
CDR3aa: CASIPTGGGTEAFF

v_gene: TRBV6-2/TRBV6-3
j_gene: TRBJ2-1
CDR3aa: CASSPGTGRMNEQFF

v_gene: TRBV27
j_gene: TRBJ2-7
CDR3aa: CASSLKTAANYEQYF

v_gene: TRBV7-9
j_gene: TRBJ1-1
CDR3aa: CASSPRGLGMNTEAFF

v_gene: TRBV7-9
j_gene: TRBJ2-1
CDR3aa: CASSLVEGPRDNEQFF

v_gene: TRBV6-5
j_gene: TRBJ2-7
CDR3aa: CASSYALVSYEQYF

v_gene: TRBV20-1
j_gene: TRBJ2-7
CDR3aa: CSARARRSSYEQYF

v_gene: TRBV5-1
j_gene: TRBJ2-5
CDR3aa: CASSSGLAGGPGETQYF

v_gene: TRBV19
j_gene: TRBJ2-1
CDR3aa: CASSLSGGPTDNEQFF

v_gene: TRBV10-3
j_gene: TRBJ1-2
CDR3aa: CAIRNSGEGYGYTF

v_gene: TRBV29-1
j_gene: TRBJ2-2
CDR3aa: CGVGNTGELFF

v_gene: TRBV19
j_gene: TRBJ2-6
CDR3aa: CASSVGLGSSGANVLTF

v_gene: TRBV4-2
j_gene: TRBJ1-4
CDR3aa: CASSRHGGSPNEKLFF

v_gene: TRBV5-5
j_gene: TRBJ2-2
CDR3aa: CASSLGDRYTGELFF

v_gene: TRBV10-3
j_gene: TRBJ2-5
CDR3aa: CAISESWGWGETQYF

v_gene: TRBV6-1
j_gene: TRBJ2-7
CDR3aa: CASSPRFQYEQYF

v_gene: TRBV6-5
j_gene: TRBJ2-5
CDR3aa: CASSPRGETQYF

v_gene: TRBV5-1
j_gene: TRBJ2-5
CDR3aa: CASSLGLRDTEETQYF

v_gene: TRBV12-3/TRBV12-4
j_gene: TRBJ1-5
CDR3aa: CASSLGGEPQHF

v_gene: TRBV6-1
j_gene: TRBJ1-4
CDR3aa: CASSRPNNEKLFF

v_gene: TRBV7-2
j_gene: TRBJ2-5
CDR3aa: CASSLGLRRGEETQYF

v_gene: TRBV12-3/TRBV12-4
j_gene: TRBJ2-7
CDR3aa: CASGRGAYEQYF

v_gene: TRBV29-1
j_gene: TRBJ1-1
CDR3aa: CSVAPGQGMNTEAFF

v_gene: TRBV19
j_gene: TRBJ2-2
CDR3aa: CASRGIRDSTGELFF